The sequence of this T cell receptor (beta chain) was determined in a study of T cell repertoires in cytomegalovirus infection. Study-level information: A matching HLA type, together with CMV infection, was signaled by public TCR beta signatures.

MiXCR, applied by TCRdb to the reads, yields one record per CDR3 protein. The sample lists 740,000 or so distinct CDR3 sequences, roughly 36% occurring once. Study-wide results and caveats: Dominant in the ex vivo response were TCR beta clonotypes restricted by HLA-C and specific for CMV. Totalled public TCR beta family frequency picked out people who carried CMV plus the relevant HLA.

This clonotype was recorded a few times. Its specificity is unknown. The CDR3 length is 13 residues. V lost 6 bases and J lost 7, with 12 bases in between. The clonotype was recovered from a human donor in good health (CMV status not recorded). Some clones in this sample may be carry-over from other donors' samples. Sample: PBMCs. V and J are TRBV12-3 or TRBV12-4 and TRBJ1-4, with D possibly matching TRBD1 (6 bases). The CDR3 coding sequence is TGTGCCAGCAGACAGGGAATTGGTGAAAAACTGTTTTTT. This codes for CASRQGIGEKLFF.